The present entry profiles one TCR beta chain with its context. Assignments of participants to cohorts depended upon their own reported clinical history. This sample stems from a study of blood T cell repertoires in COVID-19. About the research overall: Sources were T cells, B-cell-depleted T cells, or PBMCs; the material itself was cDNA or gDNA.

The CDR3 is 15 residues long. Trimming cost V 4 bases and J 5 bases; bases outside gene matches: 10. Germline assignment: CDR1 SEHNR and CDR2 FQNEAQ (reference sequence). Authors' processing steps: Nucleated cell counts were estimated from reference gene primer amplification. The data were produced by immunoSEQ multiplex PCR, yet TCRdb's version contains in-frame clones alone and is incomplete. V and J calls plus clone size are reproduced from that table; the DNA served to infer D and trimming. The table has some 340,000 clones, 80% to 85% seen once. The sample consisted of PBMCs or T cells enriched from blood (not recorded which). The TCR was taken from a woman in her fifties or sixties who had recovered from COVID-19. This chain joins TRBV7-9 and TRBJ2-7; 8 nucleotides match TRBD1. The CDR3 reads CASSSSGTGYHEQYF. CDR3 in DNA: TGTGCCAGCAGCTCTTCGGGGACAGGTTATCACGAGCAGTACTTC.